This T cell receptor (beta chain) was retrieved from a study of blood T cell repertoires in COVID-19. The wider study: The United States, Italy and Spain provided the acute and convalescent COVID-19 samples. The analysed material was cDNA or gDNA that came from T cells, B-cell-depleted T cells, or PBMCs.

Original data processing: Estimation of nucleated cell counts relied on the amplification of reference gene primers. Sequencing used immunoSEQ multiplex PCR; TCRdb keeps in-frame clones, though not all of them. V, J and clone size were drawn from that table, and D and trimming were deduced from the DNA. The table includes roughly 130,000 clones, 80% detected once. At least ten counts were recorded for this clone. With 1 base removed from V and 7 bases from J, the gap between germline ends came to 14 bases. Germline V gene data show CDR1 as LNHNV and CDR2 as YYDKDF (reference sequence). This CDR3 spans 15 amino acids.

The receptor's source is a man aged 60-69 years with active or convalescent COVID-19. V gene TRBV15 combines with J gene TRBJ1-5; unclear D gene. Source material: peripheral blood. The CDR3 spells CATSRAAEINQPQHF. The CDR3, as DNA: TGTGCCACCAGCAGAGCCGCGGAGATCAACCAGCCCCAGCATTTT.